The 8 T cell receptor beta chains below come from one sample, sequenced in a study of T cells in localized non-small cell lung cancer (dated by TCRdb to the early 2020s). Library preparation was by the immunoSEQ multiplex PCR assay. In TCRdb, the immuneACCESS table is reduced to in-frame sequences with V and J assigned. These tables do not hold every clone; where another copy was compared, an unresolved V gene accounts for under half, and the others remain unexplained. The sample table records around 50,000 clones; roughly 90% of these occur just once. 5.2% of the sample rests with the top ten. Sequences were derived from peripheral blood, sampled before any cancer treatment. These receptors originate from a woman between 35 and 75 years old with stage I lung adenocarcinoma.

This sequence joins TRBV19 and TRBJ2-2, with 7 positions matching TRBD1. Trimming removed 5 bases from V and 7 bases from J; junction bases left unmatched: 4. CDR1 is LNHDA, CDR2 SQIVND, per germline (reference sequence). The CDR3 runs 13 residues. In nucleotides, the CDR3 is TGTGCCAGTAGTCCGGGACAGTACGGGGAGCTGTTTTTT. This translates into CASSPGQYGELFF. Filled out from reference TRBV19 and TRBJ2-2, the complete variable domain reads DGGITQSPKYLFRKEGQNVTLSCEQNLNHDAMYWYRQDPGQGLRLIYYSQIVNDFQKGDIAEGYSVSREKKESFPLTVTSAQKNPTAFYLCASSPGQYGELFFGEGSRLTVL.

The chain carries TRBV30 and TRBJ1-5, with D possibly TRBD1 on 6 matching bases. Trimming removed 2 bases from V and 2 bases from J, with 13 bases in between. In germline, CDR1 is GTSNPN, CDR2 SVGIG (reference sequence). The CDR3 runs 15 residues. The CDR3 DNA follows: TGTGCCTGGAGTTACGGGGGCGGCGGCAATCAGCCCCAGCATTTT. Its protein is CAWSYGGGGNQPQHF.

This chain joins TRBV6-1 and TRBJ1-1, with a tentative D call TRBD1 (6 bases). V was trimmed by 6 bases and J by 0 bases, leaving 14 bases between them. This CDR3 region has 15 residues. CDR1 and CDR2 from the germline V gene are MNHNS and SASEGT. In DNA, the CDR3 is TGTGCCAGCAGAAAAGCGGGGACAATGAACACTGAAGCTTTCTTT. Translation gives CASRKAGTMNTEAFF.

CDR3 bases: TGTGCCAGCAGTCCGGCGGGCAGGACGGCTCATGGCTACACCTTC. It translates to CASSPAGRTAHGYTF. This chain connects TRBV27 to TRBJ1-2; unclear D gene. Deletions cut 5 bases from V and 6 bases from J, with 19 bases between. This CDR3 spans 15 amino acids. In germline, CDR1 is MNHEY, CDR2 SMNVEV (reference sequence).

The V call is TRBV5-4, the J call TRBJ2-7; a possible D gene is TRBD1 (6 bases). Germline V gene lookup returns CDR1 SGHNT and CDR2 YYREEE (reference sequence). This CDR3 contains 12 residues. V was shortened by 5 bases and J by 3 bases, with 9 bases between the two germline ends. CDR3 amino acids: CASSPQGYEQYF. The CDR3 nucleotides are TGTGCCAGCAGTCCACAGGGCTACGAGCAGTACTTC.

The chain couples TRBV29-1 to TRBJ1-4; D remains unclear. Trimming cost V 5 bases and J 0 bases, with 7 bases left between them. The germline CDR1 and CDR2 sequences are SQVTM and ANQGSEA. This CDR3 region has 13 residues. This CDR3 reads CSVHGATNEKLFF. The CDR3 DNA follows: TGCAGCGTTCACGGTGCAACTAATGAAAAACTGTTTTTT.

The table lists this clone with a few counts. The chain is built from TRBV30 and TRBJ1-2; no firm D call. CDR3 length: 14 amino acids. With 5 bases removed from V and 4 bases from J, the gap between germline ends came to 17 bases. Germline CDR1 reads GTSNPN; CDR2 reads SVGIG (reference sequence). CDR3 in amino acids: CAWAPDGKGYGYTF. The CDR3 DNA sequence: TGTGCCTGGGCCCCGGACGGTAAGGGCTATGGCTACACCTTC.

The chain has TRBV5-8 and TRBJ2-7; D is unclear. The germline CDR1 and CDR2 sequences are SGHTS and YDEGEE. The CDR3 length is 11 residues. Trimming shortened V by 4 bases and J by 7 bases, and 9 bases separated the two germline ends. Written as DNA, the CDR3 is TGTGCCAGCAGCCCCACGCGGGAGCAGTACTTC. Translation: CASSPTREQYF.